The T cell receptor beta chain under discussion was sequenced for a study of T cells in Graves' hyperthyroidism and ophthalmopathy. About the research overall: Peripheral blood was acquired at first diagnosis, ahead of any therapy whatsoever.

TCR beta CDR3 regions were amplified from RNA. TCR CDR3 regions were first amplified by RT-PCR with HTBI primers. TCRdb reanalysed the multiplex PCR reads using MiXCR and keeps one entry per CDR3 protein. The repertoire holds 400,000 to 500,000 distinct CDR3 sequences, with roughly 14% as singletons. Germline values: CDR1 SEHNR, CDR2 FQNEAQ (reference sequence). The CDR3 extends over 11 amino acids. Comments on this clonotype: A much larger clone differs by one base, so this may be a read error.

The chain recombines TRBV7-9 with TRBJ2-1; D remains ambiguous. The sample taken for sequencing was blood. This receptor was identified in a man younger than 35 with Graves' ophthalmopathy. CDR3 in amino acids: CTSSFGDEQFF. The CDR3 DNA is TGTACCAGCAGCTTCGGCGATGAGCAGTTCTTC.